A single TCR beta chain is shown here with its context. Its specificity is unknown. These data are taken from a study of T cell responses to AZD1222 COVID-19 vaccine. The wider study: Second doses at about 4 or about 12 weeks were pooled.

Assay: immunoSEQ multiplex PCR; the TCRdb copy retains only in-frame clones and omits some. The table has around 110,000 clones, approximately 93% seen once. Germline CDR1 KGHSH, CDR2 LQKENI. The germline V and J ends were trimmed by 3 bases and 2 bases, with 11 bases remaining between them. The CDR3 extends over 14 amino acids. Findings of the study overall: The reported proportion of spike-specific TCRs targeting unmutated variant regions was nearly half. White British ancestry dominated among donors, who included more females, and clonal diversity was possibly underestimated.

This clonotype was obtained from an adult in good health. V is TRBV18 and J is TRBJ2-7; D is undetermined. This sample comprised peripheral blood, obtained on day 0 of AZD1222 vaccination. This chain's CDR3 is CASSPERPPYEQYF. CDR3 in DNA: TGTGCCAGCTCACCGGAACGGCCCCCCTACGAGCAGTACTTC. The variable domain in full, completed from reference TRBV18 and TRBJ2-7, reads NAGVMQNPRHLVRRRGQEARLRCSPMKGHSHVYWYRQLPEEGLKFMVYLQKENIIDESGMPKERFSAEFPKEGPSILRIQQVVRGDSAAYFCASSPERPPYEQYFGPGTRLTVT.